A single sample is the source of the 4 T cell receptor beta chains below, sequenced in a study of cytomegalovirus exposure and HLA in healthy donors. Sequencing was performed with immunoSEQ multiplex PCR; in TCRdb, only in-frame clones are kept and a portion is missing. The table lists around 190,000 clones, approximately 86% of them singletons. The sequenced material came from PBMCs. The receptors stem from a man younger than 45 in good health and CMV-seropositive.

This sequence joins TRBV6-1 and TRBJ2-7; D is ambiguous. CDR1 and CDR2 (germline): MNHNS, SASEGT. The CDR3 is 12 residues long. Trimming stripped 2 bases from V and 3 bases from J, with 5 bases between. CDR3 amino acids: CASSELNYEQYF. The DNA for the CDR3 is TGTGCCAGCAGTGAACTAAACTACGAGCAGTACTTC.

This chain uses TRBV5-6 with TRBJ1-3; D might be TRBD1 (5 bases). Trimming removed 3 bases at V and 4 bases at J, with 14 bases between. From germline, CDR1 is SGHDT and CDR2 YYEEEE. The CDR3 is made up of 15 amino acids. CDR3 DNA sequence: TGTGCCAGCAGCTACGAGGGACGGCGGGGAAACACCATATATTTT. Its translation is CASSYEGRRGNTIYF.

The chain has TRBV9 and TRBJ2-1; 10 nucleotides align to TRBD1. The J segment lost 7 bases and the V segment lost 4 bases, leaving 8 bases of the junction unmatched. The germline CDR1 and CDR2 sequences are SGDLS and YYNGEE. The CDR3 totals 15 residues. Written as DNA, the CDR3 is TGTGCCAGCAGCCCACCGGGACAGGGGAAAAATGAGCAGTTCTTC. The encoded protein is CASSPPGQGKNEQFF. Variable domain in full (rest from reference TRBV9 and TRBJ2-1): DSGVTQTPKHLITATGQRVTLRCSPRSGDLSVYWYQQSLDQGLQFLIQYYNGEERAKGNILERFSAQQFPDLHSELNLSSLELGDSALYFCASSPPGQGKNEQFFGPGTRLTVL.

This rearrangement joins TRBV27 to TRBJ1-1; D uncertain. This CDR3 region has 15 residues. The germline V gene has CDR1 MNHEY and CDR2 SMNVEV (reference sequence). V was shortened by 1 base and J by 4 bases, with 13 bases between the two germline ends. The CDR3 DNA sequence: TGTGCCAGCAGTTTATATTCCAGCAGTAGCACTGAAGCTTTCTTT. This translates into CASSLYSSSSTEAFF.